The 4 T cell receptor beta chains given below trace back to one sample, sequenced in a study of T cell responses to AZD1222 COVID-19 vaccine. Profiled with immunoSEQ multiplex PCR; TCRdb holds only in-frame clones, not every one. The repertoire consists of more than 95,000 clones, with almost 90% occurring once and the leading ten covering over 7.5%. This specimen was peripheral blood, taken on day 0 of AZD1222 vaccination. Receptors were obtained from an adult in good health.

The V call is TRBV7-8, the J call TRBJ2-3; D is unclear. CDR1 is SGHVS, CDR2 FQNEAQ, per germline. Trimming removed 2 bases from V and 0 bases from J, with 12 bases in between. The CDR3 totals 16 residues. CDR3 nucleotides: TGTGCCAGCAGCTTAAGGGCAGGTCTTAGCACAGATACGCAGTATTTT. It translates to CASSLRAGLSTDTQYF.

This chain links TRBV9 with TRBJ2-2; no definite D call. Germline CDR1 SGDLS, CDR2 YYNGEE. Trimming pared 3 bases from V and 6 bases from J, leaving 12 bases between. The CDR3 has 14 amino acids. CDR3 DNA sequence: TGTGCCAGCAGCGGGGGTACAAAGGCCGGGGAGCTGTTTTTT. Its protein product is CASSGGTKAGELFF.

This clone was seen ten or more times. The chain couples TRBV18 to TRBJ2-7, with TRBD1 matching over 8 bases. The CDR3 sequence is 15 residues long. Trimming removed 5 bases from V and 6 bases from J; junction bases left unmatched: 12. The germline V gene encodes CDR1 KGHSH and CDR2 LQKENI. CDR3 nucleotide sequence: TGTGCCAGCTCATCGGCTCCGGGACAGGCGATCGAGCAGTACTTC. Translation gives CASSSAPGQAIEQYF.

The chain uses TRBV2 and TRBJ1-2; D gene ambiguous. The germline gives CDR1 SNHLY, CDR2 FYNNEI. The V and J ends lost 2 bases and 4 bases respectively, with 5 bases between them. This CDR3 comprises 12 residues. This chain's CDR3 is CASSEQAYGYTF. Written as DNA, the CDR3 is TGTGCCAGCAGTGAACAGGCCTATGGCTACACCTTC.